The present TCR beta chain was sequenced within a study of shared clonotypes between healthy human individuals. For the study at large: CD8 memory received one plate per donor, CD8 naive two, CD4 memory three and CD4 naive three. Study-wide points: As a rule, naive subsets had a larger estimated richness than memory subsets.

Every subset had its genomic DNA shared out evenly among several immunoSEQ plates. Per the study methods: ImmunoSEQ junction-only sequences lacked quality scores, so their filtering differed. Using immunoSEQ multiplex PCR, the repertoire was profiled, and TCRdb retains in-frame clones only, with some absent. V and J calls and clone size come straight from that table; D and trimming were deduced from the DNA. The data hold around 2,100,000 clones, with about 95% observed a single time. Germline CDR1 and CDR2: MNHNS and SASEGT. Trimming removed 10 bases from V and 9 bases from J, with 19 bases in between. The CDR3 is made up of 12 amino acids. Naive CD8 cells lacked CD45RO, underwent positive selection for CCR7 and left out terminally differentiated effector memory CD45RA+ cells. A remark on this clone: Its antigen remains unidentified.

The receptor was isolated from a man younger than 35 in good health. V usage is TRBV6-1 and J usage is TRBJ2-7; either TRBD1 or TRBD2 may supply D (5 bases each). What was sequenced was naive CD8+ T cells sorted from blood. The CDR3 loop is CATPGPAFLQYF. The CDR3 region has the DNA TGTGCCACCCCGGGACCCGCGTTTTTGCAGTACTTC.